This T cell receptor beta chain was retrieved from a study of blood T cells in healthy people across ages. Study outcomes and limitations: Long-lived donors had more naive CD4+ cells and higher diversity than aged donors. A roughly linear fall in TCR beta diversity per million T cells was seen with increasing age.

A second PCR of 7 to 11 cycles used a sample-barcoded 5' primer and a J-beta primer mix. Tagging of each cDNA molecule was performed by a template-switch adaptor with 12 random nucleotides. A single record per CDR3 protein comes from TCRdb applying MiXCR to the 5' RACE reads. The table has roughly 730,000 distinct CDR3 sequences, roughly three fifths seen once; the top ten hold about a quarter. V shed 6 bases, J shed 5 bases, and the junction held 11 bases outside the gene matches. There are 16 residues in the CDR3. In germline, CDR1 is MNHEY, CDR2 SVGAGI. On this clonotype itself: Its antigen is still unknown.

This sequence joins TRBV6-5 and TRBJ2-1; 9 bases agree with TRBD2. The sequencing input was blood. The receptor comes from a man between 35 and 55 years old in good health. CDR3 DNA: TGTGCCAGCAGGGTTTTAGCGGGAGCCTTACACAATGAGCAGTTCTTC. It yields the protein CASRVLAGALHNEQFF.